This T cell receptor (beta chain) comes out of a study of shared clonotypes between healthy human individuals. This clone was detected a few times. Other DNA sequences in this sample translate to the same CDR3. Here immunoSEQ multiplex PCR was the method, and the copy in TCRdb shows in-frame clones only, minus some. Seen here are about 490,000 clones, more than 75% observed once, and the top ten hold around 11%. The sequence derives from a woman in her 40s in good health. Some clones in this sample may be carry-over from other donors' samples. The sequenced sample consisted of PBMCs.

Here the CDR3 reads CAWSVGGVNTEAFF. DNA for the CDR3: TGTGCCTGGAGTGTAGGGGGAGTGAACACTGAAGCTTTCTTT. This chain links TRBV30 with TRBJ1-1, with D maybe TRBD1 (6 bases). The CDR3 totals 14 residues. CDR1 and CDR2 from the germline V gene are GTSNPN and SVGIG (reference sequence). V was pared by 0 bases and J by 0 bases, with 8 bases between.